The subject of this entry is one T cell receptor beta chain. Its target is not known. After removal of 2 bases from V and 4 bases from J, the junction contained 2 bases not matched to a gene. The V gene's germline CDR1 is SGHRS and CDR2 YFSETQ. The length of the CDR3 is 14 residues. This record belongs to a study of graft-versus-host responses after intestinal transplantation. Overall study: Recipients obtained multivisceral, liver-intestinal, or isolated intestinal transplants. Among the recipients, all got anti-thymocyte globulin induction and then tacrolimus and steroids for about 3 years. General study results and limits: Recipient bone marrow held GvH clones, some seen earlier in ileum or blood.

Assay: immunoSEQ multiplex PCR; the TCRdb copy retains only in-frame clones and omits some. In the table there are some 41,000 clones, 93% of which are singletons. The chain combines TRBV5-1 with TRBJ1-5; 8 bases are a match to TRBD1. The origin of this receptor is a human patient who received an intestinal transplant, so some T cells may come from the graft donor. Sequenced material: PBMCs, taken almost 750 days after intestinal transplantation. The chain's CDR3 is CASSLTGGNQPQHF. The CDR3 DNA reads as TGCGCCAGCAGCTTAACAGGGGGAAATCAGCCCCAGCATTTT. The variable domain in full, completed from reference TRBV5-1 and TRBJ1-5, reads KAGVTQTPRYLIKTRGQQVTLSCSPISGHRSVSWYQQTPGQGLQFLFEYFSETQRNKGNFPGRFSGRQFSNSRSEMNVSTLELGDSALYLCASSLTGGNQPQHFGDGTRLSIL.